A single sample is the source of the 23 T cell receptor beta chains below, sequenced in a study of T-cell reconstitution after alpha-beta-depleted transplantation in children. Unique molecular identifiers tagged the TCRbeta library. Using its own MiXCR run on the PCR reads, TCRdb lists one record per CDR3 protein. The sample has 200,000 to 250,000 distinct CDR3 sequences, under 8.5% seen once. The sequenced sample was PBMCs, obtained before TCRalphabeta/CD19-depleted stem cell transplant. These receptors were taken from a boy aged 2-15 years with acute lymphoblastic leukemia, due to receive a stem cell transplant.

There are many counts of this clonotype. The rearrangement links TRBV7-2 to TRBJ1-1, with unresolved D. This CDR3 contains 13 residues. Per the germline V gene, CDR1 is SGHTA and CDR2 is FQGNSA. Trimming removed 5 bases from V and 1 base from J, with 8 bases in between. The DNA of the CDR3 is TGTGCCAGCAGCAAAAACGGGAACACTGAAGCTTTCTTT. Amino acids: CASSKNGNTEAFF.

This clonotype was recorded many times. The genes are TRBV7-9 and TRBJ2-7; D may be TRBD1 or TRBD2 (5 bases each). V lost 6 bases to trimming and J lost 6 bases, with 12 bases between them. CDR3 length: 12 amino acids. Germline V lookup: CDR1 SEHNR, CDR2 FQNEAQ (reference sequence). CDR3 in amino acids: CASSTGGVEQYF. CDR3 nucleotides: TGTGCCAGCAGTACTGGGGGTGTCGAGCAGTACTTC.

Note on this clonotype: Given the absence of the conserved phenylalanine or tryptophan at the CDR3 end, a read error is likely. The rearrangement links TRBV28 to TRBJ2-3; 12 bases line up with TRBD2. Germline CDR1 reads MDHEN; CDR2 reads SYDVKM. This CDR3 spans 17 amino acids. V trimming: 4 bases; J trimming: 1 base; junction bases outside the gene matches: 6. The CDR3 sequence is CASSSSTSGGRTDTQYY. CDR3 bases: TGTGCCAGCAGTTCGTCGACTAGCGGGGGACGCACAGATACGCAGTATTAT.

V usage is TRBV5-1 and J usage is TRBJ2-2; TRBD2 might be the D (7 bases). The V end was cut by 4 bases, the J end by 2 bases, with 12 bases between. Germline V gives CDR1 SGHRS, CDR2 YFSETQ. The length of the CDR3 is 15 residues. The CDR3 DNA sequence: TGCGCCAGCAGCGGGGGGGCGGCCAACACCGGGGAGCTGTTTTTT. The encoded protein is CASSGGAANTGELFF.

The chain combines TRBV5-1 with TRBJ2-7; 9 bases agree with TRBD2. With 5 bases clipped from V and 1 base from J, the junction kept 7 bases outside the gene matches. Germline V gene data show CDR1 as SGHRS and CDR2 as YFSETQ. The CDR3 covers 15 residues. This CDR3 reads CASRLSGSWSYEQYF. The DNA of the CDR3 is TGCGCCAGCAGGCTTAGCGGGAGCTGGTCCTACGAGCAGTACTTC.

This clonotype came up a few times. V and J are TRBV6-1 and TRBJ2-7, with D perhaps matching TRBD2 (5 bases). Per germline, CDR1 MNHNS and CDR2 SASEGT. V was trimmed by 7 bases and J by 2 bases, leaving 15 bases between them. CDR3 length equals 14 residues. The CDR3 reads CASTGVGIAYEQYF. The CDR3 region has the DNA TGTGCCAGCACCGGGGTAGGGATAGCCTACGAGCAGTACTTC.

The CDR3 here is CASSENYGALFRQPQHF. CDR3 bases: TGTGCCAGCAGCGAAAATTACGGGGCCCTATTCAGGCAGCCCCAGCATTTT. The V call is TRBV5-8, the J call TRBJ1-5; D is perhaps TRBD1 (5 bases). V shed 4 bases and J shed 7 bases, with 24 bases lying between them. Germline assignment: CDR1 SGHTS and CDR2 YDEGEE. The CDR3 is 17 amino acids. Full variable domain (remainder filled in from reference TRBV5-8 and TRBJ1-5): EAGVTQSPTHLIKTRGQQATLRCSPISGHTSVYWYQQALGLGLQFLLWYDEGEERNRGNFPPRFSGRQFPNYSSELNVNALELEDSALYLCASSENYGALFRQPQHFGDGTRLSIL.

The chain combines TRBV28 with TRBJ2-1, with D possibly TRBD1 on 6 matching bases. The germline V and J ends were trimmed by 3 bases and 6 bases, with 15 bases remaining between them. The V gene's germline CDR1 is MDHEN and CDR2 SYDVKM. The CDR3 has 15 residues. The CDR3 is CASSFQDRRANEQFF. The CDR3 region has the DNA TGTGCCAGCAGTTTTCAGGACAGACGAGCCAATGAGCAGTTCTTC.

This clonotype has at least ten counts. J is TRBJ2-3 and V is TRBV10-3, with 12 bases lining up with TRBD2. V lost 3 bases to trimming and J lost 2 bases; unmatched junction nucleotides: 6. The germline V gene has CDR1 ENHRY and CDR2 SYGVKD. There are 17 residues in the CDR3. For the CDR3, the DNA is TGTGCCATCAGTGACGGGACTAGCGGGTATAACACAGATACGCAGTATTTT. Translation: CAISDGTSGYNTDTQYF.

This rearrangement joins TRBV7-9 to TRBJ1-2; D is unclear. The CDR3 loop spans 11 amino acids. Germline V CDR1 and CDR2: SEHNR, FQNEAQ (reference sequence). V lost 2 bases, J lost 6 bases, and 4 bases lay in between. This chain's CDR3 is CASSLSDGYTF. CDR3 sequence (DNA): TGTGCCAGCAGCTTATCTGATGGCTACACCTTC.

This clonotype was counted at least ten times. The chain combines TRBV9 with TRBJ2-5, with 9 bases identical to TRBD1. Germline V gives CDR1 SGDLS, CDR2 YYNGEE. Trimming cost V 4 bases and J 4 bases; bases outside gene matches: 8. The CDR3 runs to 15 residues. CDR3: CASSKYRGQGETQYF. CDR3 in DNA: TGTGCCAGCAGCAAATACAGGGGGCAGGGAGAGACCCAGTACTTC.

The V gene is TRBV15, the J gene TRBJ2-7, with D possibly matching TRBD1 (5 bases). CDR3 size: 14 residues. Germline CDR1 is LNHNV and CDR2 is YYDKDF (reference sequence). With 5 bases removed from V and 4 bases from J, the gap between germline ends came to 15 bases. The CDR3 protein is CATSVGTGTYEQYF. The CDR3, as DNA: TGTGCCACCAGCGTAGGCACAGGAACATACGAGCAGTACTTC.

About this clonotype itself: Being one base from a much bigger clone, this may be a read error. This rearrangement joins TRBV12-3 or TRBV12-4 to TRBJ2-7; 10 bases align to TRBD2. The CDR3 runs 14 residues. Here the CDR3 reads CSSSGLAGAYEQYF. The CDR3 DNA is TGTTCCAGCAGTGGTCTAGCGGGGGCCTACGAGCAGTACTTC.

This clonotype occurred many times. The chain links TRBV6-1 to TRBJ2-1; D is ambiguous. The CDR3 spans 15 residues. Trimming took off 3 bases at V and 4 bases at J, with 13 bases between the two ends. Germline V gene lookup returns CDR1 MNHNS and CDR2 SASEGT. CDR3 nucleotide sequence: TGTGCCAGCAGTGAGGTCCTGATTTCTTACAATGAGCAGTTCTTC. Translating it yields CASSEVLISYNEQFF.

In this sample, this clonotype turned up a few times. The chain uses TRBV5-1 and TRBJ2-1; 7 bases agree with TRBD2. CDR1 and CDR2 from the germline V gene are SGHRS and YFSETQ. With 4 bases clipped from V and 6 bases from J, the junction kept 10 bases outside the gene matches. The CDR3 is 15 residues long. The CDR3 region is CASSPTPGTINEQFF. The CDR3, as DNA: TGCGCCAGCAGCCCGACCCCCGGGACTATCAATGAGCAGTTCTTC. Based on the CDR3 plus reference TRBV5-1 and TRBJ2-1, the full variable domain is KAGVTQTPRYLIKTRGQQVTLSCSPISGHRSVSWYQQTPGQGLQFLFEYFSETQRNKGNFPGRFSGRQFSNSRSEMNVSTLELGDSALYLCASSPTPGTINEQFFGPGTRLTVL.

This clonotype was detected ten times or more. The chain uses TRBV5-6 and TRBJ2-2, with 9 bases lining up with TRBD1. Looked up from germline, CDR1 is SGHDT and CDR2 is YYEEEE. This CDR3 contains 17 residues. V shed 6 bases, J shed 1 base, and the junction held 10 bases outside the gene matches. The CDR3 DNA is TGTGCCAGCAACAGGGGGCGGATACGATTGAACACCGGGGAGCTGTTTTTT. Translated, it gives CASNRGRIRLNTGELFF.

This clonotype occurred many times. This chain uses TRBV28 with TRBJ1-1, with D uncertain. Germline values: CDR1 MDHEN, CDR2 SYDVKM. With 10 bases removed from V and 1 base from J, the gap between germline ends came to 13 bases. This CDR3 contains 13 residues. For the CDR3, the DNA is TGTGCCACCATGGGTCAGTGGAACACTGAAGCTTTCTTT. This translates into CATMGQWNTEAFF.

The V and J genes are TRBV12-3 or TRBV12-4 and TRBJ2-1, with D possibly being TRBD2 (6 bases). The CDR3 consists of 14 residues. The V end was cut by 2 bases, the J end by 5 bases, with 10 bases between. In DNA, the CDR3 is TGTGCCAGCAGTTTATCGCGGGGCCACAATGAGCAGTTCTTC. Translating it yields CASSLSRGHNEQFF.

This clonotype has ten or more counts. The chain carries TRBV29-1 and TRBJ2-7, with TRBD2 identical over 14 bases. V gave up 7 bases and J gave up 7 bases; unmatched junction bases: 6. CDR3 size: 13 residues. Germline CDR1 and CDR2: SQVTM and ANQGSEA. CDR3 amino acids: CSALGLAGEEQYF. The CDR3 DNA is TGCAGCGCCCTGGGACTAGCGGGGGAAGAGCAGTACTTC.

This clonotype was found many times. The rearrangement uses TRBV4-3 and TRBJ2-1; TRBD2 aligns across 8 bases. Germline loops: CDR1 LGHNA, CDR2 YSLEER. CDR3 length: 17 residues. V lost 1 base and J lost 5; bases outside the gene matches: 10. The CDR3 DNA sequence: TGCGCCAGCAGCCAAGGACACCAGGTAGCGGGGAACAATGAGCAGTTCTTC. It translates to CASSQGHQVAGNNEQFF.

The chain carries TRBV7-2 and TRBJ1-5; 7 bases map to TRBD1. This CDR3 is 15 amino acids long. CDR1 SGHTA and CDR2 FQGNSA come from the germline V gene. The V and J ends lost 6 bases and 2 bases, in that order; junction bases with no gene match: 7. The DNA of the CDR3 is TGTGCCAGCAGTCCAGGACAGGTTGGCAATCAGCCCCAGCATTTT. It is translated as CASSPGQVGNQPQHF.

In its sample, this clonotype was seen many times. V is TRBV29-1 and J is TRBJ2-7; D unclear. Trimming removed 6 bases at V and 7 bases at J, with 13 bases between. This CDR3 comprises 11 residues. Germline-derived CDR1 and CDR2 are SQVTM and ANQGSEA. CDR3 loop: CSVDLGREQYF. The CDR3 DNA follows: TGCAGCGTGGACCTTGGCAGGGAGCAGTACTTC.

This clonotype was detected ten times or more. The chain joins TRBV7-9 to TRBJ2-1; 7 nucleotides align to TRBD2. The CDR3 has 15 residues. The germline gives CDR1 SEHNR, CDR2 FQNEAQ (reference sequence). Germline trimming cut 5 bases from V and 7 bases from J; bases unmatched to any gene: 11. The CDR3 DNA follows: TGTGCCAGCAGCCACCGTTGGGGGGGTGAGAATGAGCAGTTCTTC. Protein product: CASSHRWGGENEQFF.